Listed below are T cell receptor beta chains from one sample, sequenced in a study of shared clonotypes between healthy human individuals. Profiled with immunoSEQ multiplex PCR; TCRdb holds only in-frame clones, not every one. This table has some 2 million clones, approximately 94% appearing once. The source material was naive CD8+ T cells sorted from blood. These receptors were obtained from a man between 18 and 29 years old in good health. CDR3s include the opening cysteine and the closing phenylalanine or tryptophan. A D gene is named only where the DNA matches it firmly. A clone size is listed for some rows: how often the clone was seen (once, few, many), or a class if it is expanded.

clone size	D gene	V gene	J gene	CDR3 DNA	CDR3 protein
-	-	TRBV11-2	TRBJ2-5	TGTGCCAGCAGCTTAGGGGGGGCCGGAGAGACCCAGTACTTC	CASSLGGAGETQYF
-	-	TRBV6-1	TRBJ2-1	TGTGCCAGCAGTGAAGTTGATCAGTTCTTC	CASSEVDQFF
-	TRBD1	TRBV7-9	TRBJ2-6	TGTGCCAGCAGCTATACAGGGGTCGGGGCCAACGTCCTGACTTTC	CASSYTGVGANVLTF
once	-	TRBV6-5	TRBJ2-7	TGTGCCAGCAGACCGACAGAATCCTACGAGCAGTACTTC	CASRPTESYEQYF
-	TRBD1	TRBV5-5	TRBJ2-7	TGTGCCAGCAGTGTCCGGGACAGTTACTACGAGCAGTACTTC	CASSVRDSYYEQYF
-	-	TRBV30	TRBJ1-1	TGTGCCTGGAAGTCCAACACTGAAGCTTTCTTT	CAWKSNTEAFF
-	TRBD2	TRBV7-9	TRBJ2-1	TGTGCTACTAGCGGGTACAATGAGCAGTTCTTC	CATSGYNEQFF
-	TRBD2	TRBV30	TRBJ2-5	TGTGCCTGGAGTGTATGGGGAGGGGAGACCCAGTACTTC	CAWSVWGGETQYF
-	-	TRBV11-2	TRBJ2-7	TGTGCCAGCAGCGTAGACCCGGGAGTGGTGTACGAGCAGTACTTC	CASSVDPGVVYEQYF
-	-	TRBV14	TRBJ2-1	TGTGCCAGCAGCCAAGTATCGGTCAGGCCATTAGTCGATGAGCAGTTCTTC	CASSQVSVRPLVDEQFF
-	-	TRBV28	TRBJ1-1	TGTGCCAGTTCGTACACGCGGGTCCTCACTGAAGCTTTCTTT	CASSYTRVLTEAFF
once	TRBD1	TRBV7-3	TRBJ1-1	TGTGCCAGCAGACAGGGGTTAGGGACGAACACTGAAGCTTTCTTT	CASRQGLGTNTEAFF
once	-	TRBV6-6	TRBJ1-1	TGTGCCAGCAGTTATTATCGACAGACTGAAGCTTTCTTT	CASSYYRQTEAFF
-	TRBD1	TRBV30	TRBJ2-7	TGTGCCTGGAGGGGACAGTCCGTCTACGAGCAGTACTTC	CAWRGQSVYEQYF
-	-	TRBV19	TRBJ2-3	TGTGCCAGTATCGGGGGTGTTACGCAGTATTTT	CASIGGVTQYF
-	TRBD2	TRBV11-2	TRBJ2-1	TGTGCCAGCAGCTTAGGTGGGGGGAGCGGGGACAATGAGCAGTTCTTC	CASSLGGGSGDNEQFF
few	-	TRBV28	TRBJ2-7	TGTGCCAGCAGTTTTAGGGGTTACGAGCAGTACTTC	CASSFRGYEQYF
-	-	TRBV11-2	TRBJ1-1	TGTGCCAGCAGCTTGTTGGGGAACGCTGAAGCTTTCTTT	CASSLLGNAEAFF
-	-	TRBV5-6	TRBJ2-7	TGTGCCAGCAGCTTGACAGGGTGGGGGTACGAGCAGTACTTC	CASSLTGWGYEQYF
-	-	TRBV29-1	TRBJ2-5	TGCAGCTTAATTGACGACCCCCAAGAGACCCAGTACTTC	CSLIDDPQETQYF
-	-	TRBV15	TRBJ2-1	TGTGCCACCAGCAGAGATATGCTTGCCGGGCCTCCTTACAATGAGCAGTTCTTC	CATSRDMLAGPPYNEQFF
-	TRBD1	TRBV7-6	TRBJ2-7	TGTGCCAGCAGCCCCGAGCCCCGGACAGGGGGCTACGAGCAGTACTTC	CASSPEPRTGGYEQYF
-	-	TRBV4-1	TRBJ2-1	TGCGCCAGCAGCCAAGAGAGGCGGCCCTCCTACAATGAGCAGTTCTTC	CASSQERRPSYNEQFF
-	-	TRBV5-8	TRBJ2-7	TGTGCCAGCAGCTTGGTCGTTTCCTACGAGCAGTACTTC	CASSLVVSYEQYF
-	-	TRBV6-1	TRBJ2-3	TGTGCCAGCAGTGAAGCGCTATTCACGGATACGCAGTATTTT	CASSEALFTDTQYF
-	-	TRBV6-5	TRBJ2-7	TGTGCCAGCAGTTACTCGGCGGGGTCCCTCGCCTACGAGCAGTACTTC	CASSYSAGSLAYEQYF
-	-	TRBV7-8	TRBJ2-7	TGTGCCAGCACCCAACCGTCAACTCCCTACGAGCAGTACTTC	CASTQPSTPYEQYF
-	TRBD1	TRBV19	TRBJ1-1	TGTGCCAGTAGTATTGGACAGGTCCTATCTGAAGCTTTCTTT	CASSIGQVLSEAFF
-	-	TRBV5-6	TRBJ2-7	TGTGCCAGCAGCGACCGGGACAAACTTTACGAGCAGTACTTC	CASSDRDKLYEQYF
-	TRBD1	TRBV7-8	TRBJ2-7	TGTGCCAGCAGCTTAGGACAGGGGATAAGGGAGCAGTACTTC	CASSLGQGIREQYF
-	-	TRBV7-8	TRBJ1-5	TGTGCCAGCAGCTTAGTGGACAGTCAGCCCCAGCATTTT	CASSLVDSQPQHF
-	-	TRBV19	TRBJ2-7	TGTGCCAGTAGTATAGGCGGCGACTACGAGCAGTACTTC	CASSIGGDYEQYF
once	-	TRBV15	TRBJ2-1	TGTGCCACCATGGGGCGATCCTCCTACAATGAGCAGTTCTTC	CATMGRSSYNEQFF
-	-	TRBV11-3	TRBJ1-1	TGTGCCAGCAGCTTAGATTCAGGGGTGAACACTGAAGCTTTCTTT	CASSLDSGVNTEAFF
-	-	TRBV5-1	TRBJ2-7	TGCGCCAGCAGCGAGGGGATATCCTACGAGCAGTACTTC	CASSEGISYEQYF